This TCR beta chain was identified in a study of long-term antiretroviral therapy in people with HIV. This clone was counted a few times. A v3.0 immunoSEQ assay was performed at survey level. Some clones are missing from TCRdb's copy, which holds only in-frame ones; the method was immunoSEQ multiplex PCR. This table has approximately 9,600 clones, 84% appearing once. Amounts of 1-10 million cryopreserved PBMC were held in the samples before DNA extraction. The germline V gene has CDR1 SGHNT and CDR2 YYREEE (reference sequence). Between the trimmed V and J ends, which lost 1 base and 1 base, there was a span of 9 bases. This CDR3 has 14 residues.

The TCR originated in a man aged 25-45 years with HIV. The chain is built from TRBV5-4 and TRBJ2-7; D remains unclear. Specimen: unsorted PBMCs, collected 0.3 years before starting antiretroviral therapy. CDR3 residues: CASSLITSSYEQYF. The CDR3 DNA is TGTGCCAGCAGCTTGATAACGTCGTCCTACGAGCAGTACTTC. Full variable domain (remainder filled in from reference TRBV5-4 and TRBJ2-7): ETGVTQSPTHLIKTRGQQVTLRCSSQSGHNTVSWYQQALGQGPQFIFQYYREEENGRGNFPPRFSGLQFPNYSSELNVNALELDDSALYLCASSLITSSYEQYFGPGTRLTVT.